Sequencing of this T cell receptor (beta chain) was carried out in a study of identical twins. Study outcomes and limitations: Donors were not followed over many years; analysis was cross-sectional.

The CDR3 spans 14 residues. After removal of 6 bases from V and 5 bases from J, the junction contained 4 bases not matched to a gene. Points on this clonotype: The antigen remains unidentified.

TCRdb passed the 5' RACE reads through MiXCR, listing each CDR3 protein once. The sample records about 460,000 distinct CDR3 sequences, approximately 15% being singletons. A further study also used this sample, focusing on yellow fever vaccine responses in identical twins.

The source is a woman aged 18-35 years in good health. Sequenced input: CD4+ T cells sorted from blood. The chain employs TRBV12-3 or TRBV12-4 and TRBJ2-2, with TRBD1 matching 9 bases. The CDR3 bases are TGTGCCAGCAGCGGGACAGGGTTGACCGGGGAGCTGTTTTTT. This translates into CASSGTGLTGELFF.